This T cell receptor beta chain was identified in a study of shared clonotypes between healthy human individuals. TCRdb's copy holds only in-frame clones and misses some; the assay was immunoSEQ multiplex PCR. The data show approximately 500,000 clones, 75% to 85% seen once. The receptor was isolated from a middle-aged woman in good health. Some clones in this sample may be carry-over from other donors' samples. Sequencing was carried out using PBMCs.

The CDR3 spells CASSLIPGRDTEAFF. CDR3 in DNA: TGCGCCAGCAGCCTAATACCGGGTCGGGACACTGAAGCTTTCTTT. This chain uses TRBV5-1 with TRBJ1-1; D gene unclear. This CDR3 contains 15 residues. Per germline, CDR1 SGHRS and CDR2 YFSETQ. V was cut by 4 bases and J by 3 bases, with 16 bases left in between.